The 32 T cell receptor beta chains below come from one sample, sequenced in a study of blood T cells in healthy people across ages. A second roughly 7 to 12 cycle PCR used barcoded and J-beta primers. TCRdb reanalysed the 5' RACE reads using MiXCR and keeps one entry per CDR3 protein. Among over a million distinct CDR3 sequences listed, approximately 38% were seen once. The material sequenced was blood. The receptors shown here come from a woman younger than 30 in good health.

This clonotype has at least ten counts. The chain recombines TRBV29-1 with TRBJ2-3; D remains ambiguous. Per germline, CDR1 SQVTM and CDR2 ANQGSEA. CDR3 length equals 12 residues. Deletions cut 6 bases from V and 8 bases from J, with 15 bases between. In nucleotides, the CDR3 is TGCAGCGTGGGCGAAGGAACGGGTACGCAGTATTTT. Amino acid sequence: CSVGEGTGTQYF.

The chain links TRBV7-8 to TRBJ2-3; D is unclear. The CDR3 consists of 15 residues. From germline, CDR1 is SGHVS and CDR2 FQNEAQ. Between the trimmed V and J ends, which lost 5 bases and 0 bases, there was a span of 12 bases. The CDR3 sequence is CASSPGVPSTDTQYF. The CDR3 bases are TGTGCCAGCAGCCCTGGGGTACCGAGCACAGATACGCAGTATTTT.

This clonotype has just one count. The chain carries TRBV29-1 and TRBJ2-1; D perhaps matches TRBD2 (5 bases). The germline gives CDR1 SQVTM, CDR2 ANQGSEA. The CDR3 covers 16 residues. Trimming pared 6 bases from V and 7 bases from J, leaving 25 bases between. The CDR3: CSVLRESDMPANEQFF. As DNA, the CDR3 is TGCAGCGTCCTACGGGAATCCGATATGCCTGCGAATGAGCAGTTCTTC.

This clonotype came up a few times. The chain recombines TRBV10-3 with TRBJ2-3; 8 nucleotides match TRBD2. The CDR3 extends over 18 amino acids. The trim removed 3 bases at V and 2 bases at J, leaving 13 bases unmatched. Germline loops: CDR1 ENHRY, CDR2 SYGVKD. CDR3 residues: CAISDSTRSGSFTDTQYF. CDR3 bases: TGTGCCATCAGTGATTCGACTCGGAGCGGGAGTTTCACAGATACGCAGTATTTT.

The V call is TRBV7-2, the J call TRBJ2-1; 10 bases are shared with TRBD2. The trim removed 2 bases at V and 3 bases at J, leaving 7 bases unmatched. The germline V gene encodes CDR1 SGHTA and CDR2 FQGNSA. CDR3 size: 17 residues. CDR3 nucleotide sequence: TGTGCCAGCAGCTTACCCCGGGGACTAGCGTTCTACAATGAGCAGTTCTTC. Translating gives CASSLPRGLAFYNEQFF.

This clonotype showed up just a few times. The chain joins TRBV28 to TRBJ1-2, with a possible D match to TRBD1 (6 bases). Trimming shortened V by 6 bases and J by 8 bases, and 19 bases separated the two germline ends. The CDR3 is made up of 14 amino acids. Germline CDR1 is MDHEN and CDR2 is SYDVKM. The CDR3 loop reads CASSLLAGAGGYTF. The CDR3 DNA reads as TGTGCCAGCAGCCTCCTCGCGGGGGCAGGAGGCTACACCTTC.

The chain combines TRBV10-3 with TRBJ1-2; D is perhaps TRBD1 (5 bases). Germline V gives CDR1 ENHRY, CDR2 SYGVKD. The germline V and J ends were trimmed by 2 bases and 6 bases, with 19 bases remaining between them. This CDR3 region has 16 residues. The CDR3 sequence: CAISESPGRGENGYTF. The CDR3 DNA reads TGTGCCATCAGTGAGAGCCCAGGGAGAGGAGAAAATGGCTACACCTTC.

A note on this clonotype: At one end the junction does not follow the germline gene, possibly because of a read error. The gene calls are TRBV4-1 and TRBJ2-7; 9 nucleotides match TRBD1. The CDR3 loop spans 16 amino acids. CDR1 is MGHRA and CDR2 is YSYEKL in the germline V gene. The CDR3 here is CTSSQAGTGTAYEQYF. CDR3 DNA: TGCACCAGCAGCCAAGCCGGGACAGGGACGGCCTACGAGCAGTACTTC.

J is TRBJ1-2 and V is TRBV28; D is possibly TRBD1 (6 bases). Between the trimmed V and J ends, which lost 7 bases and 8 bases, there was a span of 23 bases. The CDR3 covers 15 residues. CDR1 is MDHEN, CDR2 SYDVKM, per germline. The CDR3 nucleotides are TGTGCCAGCACTTGGGACACTCGCTCTACTGAGGGCTACACCTTC. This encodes CASTWDTRSTEGYTF.

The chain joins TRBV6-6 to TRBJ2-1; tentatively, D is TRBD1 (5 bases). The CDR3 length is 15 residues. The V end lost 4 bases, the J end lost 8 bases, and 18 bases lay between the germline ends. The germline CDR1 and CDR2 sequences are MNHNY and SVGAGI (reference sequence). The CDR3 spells CASSSTSYGADEQFF. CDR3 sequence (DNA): TGTGCCAGCAGTTCCACCTCTTATGGGGCCGATGAGCAGTTCTTC.

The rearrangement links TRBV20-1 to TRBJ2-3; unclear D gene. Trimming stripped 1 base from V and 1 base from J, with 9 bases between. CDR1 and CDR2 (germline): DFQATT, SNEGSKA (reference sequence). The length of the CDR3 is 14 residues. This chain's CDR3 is CSARVGQGTDTQYF. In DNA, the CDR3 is TGCAGTGCTAGAGTAGGGCAGGGCACAGATACGCAGTATTTT.

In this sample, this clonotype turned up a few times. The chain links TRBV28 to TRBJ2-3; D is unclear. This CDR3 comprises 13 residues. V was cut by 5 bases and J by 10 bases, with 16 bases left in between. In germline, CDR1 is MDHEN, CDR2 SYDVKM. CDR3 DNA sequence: TGTGCCAGCAGTCCCACTACCCCGGATCCGCAGTATTTT. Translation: CASSPTTPDPQYF.

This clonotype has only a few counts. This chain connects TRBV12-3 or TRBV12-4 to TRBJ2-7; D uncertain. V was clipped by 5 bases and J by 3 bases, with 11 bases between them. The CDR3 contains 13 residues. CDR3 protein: CASSPRANYEQYF. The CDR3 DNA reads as TGTGCCAGCAGTCCCCGCGCAAACTACGAGCAGTACTTC.

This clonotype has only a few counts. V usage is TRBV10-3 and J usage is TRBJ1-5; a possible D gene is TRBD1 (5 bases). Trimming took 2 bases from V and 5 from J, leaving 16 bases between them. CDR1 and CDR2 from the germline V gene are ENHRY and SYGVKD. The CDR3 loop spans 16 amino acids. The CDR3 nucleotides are TGTGCCATCAGTGAGGAAGGGACCGGCGGATATCAGCCCCAGCATTTT. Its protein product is CAISEEGTGGYQPQHF.

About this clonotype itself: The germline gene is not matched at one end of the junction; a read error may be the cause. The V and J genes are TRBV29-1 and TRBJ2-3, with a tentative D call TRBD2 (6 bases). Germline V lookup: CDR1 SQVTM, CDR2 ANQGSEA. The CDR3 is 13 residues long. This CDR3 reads CSVELGGRDAQYF. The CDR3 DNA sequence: TGCAGCGTTGAACTGGGAGGTAGAGATGCGCAGTATTTT.

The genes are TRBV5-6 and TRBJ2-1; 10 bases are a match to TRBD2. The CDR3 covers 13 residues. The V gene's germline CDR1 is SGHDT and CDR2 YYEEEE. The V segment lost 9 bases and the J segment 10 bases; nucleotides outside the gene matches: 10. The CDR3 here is CATSSGGRREQFF. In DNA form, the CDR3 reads TGTGCCACCTCTAGCGGGGGTCGAAGGGAGCAGTTCTTC.

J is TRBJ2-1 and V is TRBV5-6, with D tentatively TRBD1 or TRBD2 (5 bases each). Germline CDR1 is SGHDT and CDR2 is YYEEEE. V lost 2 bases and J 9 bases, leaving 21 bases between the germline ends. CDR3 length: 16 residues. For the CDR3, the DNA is TGTGCCAGCAGCTTAGACGGGGCTAACCTCAGGAGTGAGCAGTTCTTC. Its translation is CASSLDGANLRSEQFF.

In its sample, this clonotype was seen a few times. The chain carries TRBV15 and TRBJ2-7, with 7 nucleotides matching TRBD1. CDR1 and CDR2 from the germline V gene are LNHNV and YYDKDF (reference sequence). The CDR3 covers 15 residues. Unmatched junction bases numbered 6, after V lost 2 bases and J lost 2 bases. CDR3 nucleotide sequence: TGTGCCACCAGCAGACAGACAGGGACGACCTACGAGCAGTACTTC. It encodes CATSRQTGTTYEQYF.

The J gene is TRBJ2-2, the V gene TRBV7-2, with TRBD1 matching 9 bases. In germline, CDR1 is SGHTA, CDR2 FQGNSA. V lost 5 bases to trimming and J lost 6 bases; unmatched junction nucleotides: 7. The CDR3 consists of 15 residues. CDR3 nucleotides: TGTGCCAGCAGCGAAAGGGACAGGGCTTCCGGGGAGCTGTTTTTT. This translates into CASSERDRASGELFF.

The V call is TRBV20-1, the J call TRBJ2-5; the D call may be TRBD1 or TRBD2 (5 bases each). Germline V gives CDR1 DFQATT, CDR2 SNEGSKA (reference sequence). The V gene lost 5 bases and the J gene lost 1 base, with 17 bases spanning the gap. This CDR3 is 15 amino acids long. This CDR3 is CSAGPVSGLQETQYF. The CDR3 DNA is TGCAGTGCTGGCCCCGTTTCGGGGCTCCAAGAGACCCAGTACTTC.

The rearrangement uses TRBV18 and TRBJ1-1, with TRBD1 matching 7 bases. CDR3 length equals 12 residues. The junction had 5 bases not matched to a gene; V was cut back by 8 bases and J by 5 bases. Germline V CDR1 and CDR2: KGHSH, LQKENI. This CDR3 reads CASQTGNTEAFF. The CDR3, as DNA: TGTGCCAGCCAGACAGGGAATACTGAAGCTTTCTTT.

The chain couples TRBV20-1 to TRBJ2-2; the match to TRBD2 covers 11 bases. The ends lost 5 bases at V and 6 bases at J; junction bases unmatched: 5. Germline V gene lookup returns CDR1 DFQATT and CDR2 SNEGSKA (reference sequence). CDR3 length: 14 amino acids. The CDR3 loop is CSALTSGTSGELFF. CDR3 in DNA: TGCAGTGCTCTGACTAGCGGGACGTCCGGGGAGCTGTTTTTT.

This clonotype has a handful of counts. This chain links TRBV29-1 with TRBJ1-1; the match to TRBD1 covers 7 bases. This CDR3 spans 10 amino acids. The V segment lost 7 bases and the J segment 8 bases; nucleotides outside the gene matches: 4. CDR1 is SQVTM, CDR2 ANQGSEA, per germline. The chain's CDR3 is CSAGTAEAFF. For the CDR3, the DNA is TGCAGCGCTGGGACAGCCGAAGCTTTCTTT.

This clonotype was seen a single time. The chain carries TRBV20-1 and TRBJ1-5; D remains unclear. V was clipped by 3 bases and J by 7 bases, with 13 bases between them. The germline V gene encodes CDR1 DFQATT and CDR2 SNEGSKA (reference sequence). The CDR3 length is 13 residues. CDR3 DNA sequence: TGCAGTGCTAGTGGAGGGTCAGAGCAGCCCCAGCATTTT. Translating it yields CSASGGSEQPQHF.

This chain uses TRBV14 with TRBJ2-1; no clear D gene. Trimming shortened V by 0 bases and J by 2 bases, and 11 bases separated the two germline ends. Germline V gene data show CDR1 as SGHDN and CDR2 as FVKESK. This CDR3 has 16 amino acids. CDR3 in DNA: TGTGCCAGCAGCCAAGATGCGGACCGGGCCTACAATGAGCAGTTCTTC. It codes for CASSQDADRAYNEQFF.

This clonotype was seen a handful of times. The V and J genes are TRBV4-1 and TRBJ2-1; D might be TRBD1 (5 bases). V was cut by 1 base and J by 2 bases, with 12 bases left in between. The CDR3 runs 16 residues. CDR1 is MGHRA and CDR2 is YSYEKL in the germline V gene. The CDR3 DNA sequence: TGCGCCAGCAGCCAAGGCCCGGACACGGCCTACAATGAGCAGTTCTTC. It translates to CASSQGPDTAYNEQFF.

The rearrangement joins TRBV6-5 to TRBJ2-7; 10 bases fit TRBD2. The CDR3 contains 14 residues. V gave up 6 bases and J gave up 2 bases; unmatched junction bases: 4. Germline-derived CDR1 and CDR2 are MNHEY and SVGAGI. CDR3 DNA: TGTGCCAGCAGGGGTAGCGGGGGGACCTACGAGCAGTACTTC. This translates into CASRGSGGTYEQYF.

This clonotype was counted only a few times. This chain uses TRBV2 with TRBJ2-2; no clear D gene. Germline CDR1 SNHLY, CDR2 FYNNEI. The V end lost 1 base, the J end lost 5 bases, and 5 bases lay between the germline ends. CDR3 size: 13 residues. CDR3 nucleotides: TGTGCCAGCAGTGAAGAGTGGACCGGGGAGCTGTTTTTT. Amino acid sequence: CASSEEWTGELFF.

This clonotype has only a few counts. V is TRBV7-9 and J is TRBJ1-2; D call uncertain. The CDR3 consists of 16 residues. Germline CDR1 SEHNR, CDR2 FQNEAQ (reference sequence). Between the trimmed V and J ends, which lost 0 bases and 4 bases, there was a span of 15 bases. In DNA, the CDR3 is TGTGCCAGCAGCTTAGCATATGGACTAACTACCTATGGCTACACCTTC. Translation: CASSLAYGLTTYGYTF. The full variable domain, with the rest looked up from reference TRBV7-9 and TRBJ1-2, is DTGVSQNPRHKITKRGQNVTFRCDPISEHNRLYWYRQTLGQGPEFLTYFQNEAQLEKSRLLSDRFSAERPKGSFSTLEIQRTEQGDSAMYLCASSLAYGLTTYGYTFGSGTRLTVV.

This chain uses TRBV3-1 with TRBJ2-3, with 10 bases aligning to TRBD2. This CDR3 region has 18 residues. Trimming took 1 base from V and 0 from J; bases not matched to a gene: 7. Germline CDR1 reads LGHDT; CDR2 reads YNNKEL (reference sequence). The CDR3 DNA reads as TGTGCCAGCAGCCAAGTCAGCGGGAGGGCCTCTAGCACAGATACGCAGTATTTT. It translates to CASSQVSGRASSTDTQYF.

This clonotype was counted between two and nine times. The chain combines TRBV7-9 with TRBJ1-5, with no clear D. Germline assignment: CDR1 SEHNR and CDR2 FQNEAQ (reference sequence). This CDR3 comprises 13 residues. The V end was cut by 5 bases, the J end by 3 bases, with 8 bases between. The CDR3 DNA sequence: TGTGCCAGCAGCCACGGCGTCAATCAGCCCCAGCATTTT. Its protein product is CASSHGVNQPQHF.

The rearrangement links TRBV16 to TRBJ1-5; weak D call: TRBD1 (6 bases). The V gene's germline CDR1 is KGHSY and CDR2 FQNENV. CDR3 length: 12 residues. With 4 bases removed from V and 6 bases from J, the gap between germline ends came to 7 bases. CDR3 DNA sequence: TGTGCCAGCAGCCCGACAGGTCAGCCCCAGCATTTT. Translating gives CASSPTGQPQHF.